This T cell receptor (beta chain) was sequenced during a study of CD8+CD57+ T cells in acquired aplastic anemia. Study-level background: DNA per sorted CD4+ or CD8+ sample ranged about 0.2 to 30 ug, averaging approximately 3.3 ug.

For sequencing, patients were chosen who had shown expansion of CD8+CD57+ cells by flow cytometry. Each patient had severe acquired aplastic anemia. Patients had undergone no therapy by the time their blood was sampled. TCR beta VDJ combinations and CDR3 sequences were profiled from genomic DNA. TCRdb independently ran MiXCR on the reads; one entry per CDR3 protein. Of 200,000 to 250,000 distinct CDR3 sequences in the sample, about 44% are singletons; the top ten hold roughly 8%. This clonotype appeared many times. Antigen: not known. The CDR3 has 14 residues. Germline lookup yields CDR1 MDHEN and CDR2 SYDVKM. The ends lost 4 bases at V and 7 bases at J; junction bases unmatched: 2. General observations from the study: Researchers report that some 31 CD8+ CDR3 sequences appeared in both patients and controls.

The sample taken for sequencing was sorted CD4+, CD8+, or CD8+CD57+ T cells (not recorded which) from PBMCs. The clonotype was recovered from a human donor with aplastic anemia. This sequence joins TRBV28 and TRBJ2-1, with 12 bases matching TRBD2. CDR3 loop: CASSYLAGGNEQFF. In DNA, the CDR3 is TGTGCCAGCAGTTACCTAGCGGGAGGGAATGAGCAGTTCTTC.